Listed here are 20 T cell receptor beta chains from one sample, sequenced in a study of T cells after yellow fever vaccination. Each CDR3 protein gets one entry after TCRdb re-called the 5' RACE reads with MiXCR. This table has a few hundred thousand distinct CDR3 sequences, 10% to 15% appearing once. This specimen was CD4+ T cells sorted from PBMCs, taken 45 days after the yellow fever booster vaccination. These TCRs come from a man aged 30-40 years who received the YFV17D yellow fever vaccine.

This clonotype was counted many times. The chain recombines TRBV5-1 with TRBJ2-1; 10 bases are shared with TRBD2. The CDR3 runs 17 residues. The V gene end was trimmed by 1 base and the J gene end by 6 bases; junction bases not matched to a gene: 10. Germline CDR1 SGHRS, CDR2 YFSETQ. CDR3 nucleotide sequence: TGCGCCAGCAGCTTGACCCCCCGTGTAGCGGGAGGCAATGAGCAGTTCTTC. This translates into CASSLTPRVAGGNEQFF.

The chain couples TRBV18 to TRBJ2-2, with 9 bases identical to TRBD2. This CDR3 is built from 18 residues. V trimming: 3 bases; J trimming: 0 bases; junction bases outside the gene matches: 8. CDR1 and CDR2 (germline): KGHSH, LQKENI. CDR3: CASSPFAASGTNTGELFF. The CDR3 coding sequence is TGTGCCAGCTCACCCTTCGCGGCTAGCGGGACGAACACCGGGGAGCTGTTTTTT. Full variable domain (remainder filled in from reference TRBV18 and TRBJ2-2): NAGVMQNPRHLVRRRGQEARLRCSPMKGHSHVYWYRQLPEEGLKFMVYLQKENIIDESGMPKERFSAEFPKEGPSILRIQQVVRGDSAAYFCASSPFAASGTNTGELFFGEGSRLTVL.

V is TRBV20-1 and J is TRBJ2-1, with D maybe TRBD2 (6 bases). Germline CDR1 DFQATT, CDR2 SNEGSKA (reference sequence). V lost 5 bases and J lost 8, with 19 bases in between. This CDR3 has 14 residues. DNA of the CDR3: TGCAGTGCTTCGGGCGGGACGAACACGGATGAGCAGTTCTTC. Translated: CSASGGTNTDEQFF.

The table lists this clonotype with a few counts. The J gene is TRBJ2-3, the V gene TRBV20-1, with a weak D call TRBD2 (6 bases). Per the germline V gene, CDR1 is DFQATT and CDR2 is SNEGSKA (reference sequence). CDR3 length: 15 residues. Trimming pared 5 bases from V and 2 bases from J, leaving 17 bases between. The CDR3 region is CSARQRAAITDTQYF. The CDR3 nucleotides read TGCAGTGCTCGTCAGCGGGCCGCGATCACAGATACGCAGTATTTT.

This clonotype has more than one count but fewer than ten. The chain links TRBV7-2 to TRBJ2-4; 7 nucleotides agree with TRBD2. The trim removed 2 bases at V and 8 bases at J, leaving 12 bases unmatched. Germline V gene lookup returns CDR1 SGHTA and CDR2 FQGNSA. The CDR3 sequence is 16 residues long. CDR3 protein: CASSLLAAVVGDIQYF. The CDR3 nucleotides are TGTGCCAGCAGCTTACTAGCGGCAGTAGTGGGTGACATTCAGTACTTC.

This rearrangement joins TRBV12-3 or TRBV12-4 to TRBJ2-5; TRBD2 matches at 9 bases. The length of the CDR3 is 23 residues. Losses at the gene ends were 2 bases for V and 1 base for J; bases not matched to a gene: 26. CDR3 residues: CASSLKGAISSGSPETFQETQYF. The CDR3 DNA reads as TGTGCCAGCAGTTTAAAGGGGGCGATAAGTAGCGGGAGCCCTGAGACTTTCCAAGAGACCCAGTACTTC.

V is TRBV7-8 and J is TRBJ1-1; 7 positions match TRBD1. The CDR3 has 14 residues. Germline CDR1 SGHVS, CDR2 FQNEAQ. The junction had 5 bases not matched to a gene; V was cut back by 6 bases and J by 1 base. CDR3 in amino acids: CASRSDRENTEAFF. For the CDR3, the DNA is TGTGCCAGCAGGAGTGACAGGGAGAACACTGAAGCTTTCTTT.

The rearrangement uses TRBV5-1 and TRBJ1-1, with no clear D. The CDR3 spans 15 residues. Deletions cut 0 bases from V and 3 bases from J, with 12 bases between. CDR1 is SGHRS and CDR2 is YFSETQ in the germline V gene. CDR3 coding DNA: TGCGCCAGCAGCTTGGAAAGGGCGGGAGACACTGAAGCTTTCTTT. Translated: CASSLERAGDTEAFF.

V gene TRBV4-3 combines with J gene TRBJ1-5; 7 bases are a match to TRBD1. Trimming at V came to 0 bases and at J to 6 bases, leaving 5 bases not matched to a gene. This CDR3 comprises 15 residues. From germline, CDR1 is LGHNA and CDR2 YSLEER. CDR3 nucleotide sequence: TGCGCCAGCAGCCAAGATCCAGGGGGTAGTCAGCCCCAGCATTTT. Residues: CASSQDPGGSQPQHF.

This sequence joins TRBV7-9 and TRBJ2-1, with 8 bases fitting TRBD2. Germline CDR1 and CDR2: SEHNR and FQNEAQ (reference sequence). The V and J ends lost 5 bases and 7 bases, in that order; junction bases with no gene match: 10. The CDR3 contains 15 residues. The chain's CDR3 is CASSGGTRSGNEQFF. The CDR3 nucleotides read TGTGCCAGCAGCGGAGGGACTAGAAGTGGAAATGAGCAGTTCTTC.

Remarks on this clonotype: Sequence at one end of the junction differs from germline and may be a read error. The chain combines TRBV5-1 with TRBJ2-3, with 13 bases identical to TRBD2. The CDR3 consists of 16 residues. Germline assignment: CDR1 SGHRS and CDR2 YFSETQ. CDR3 DNA sequence: TGCGCCAGAAGCTTAGGCGGACTAGCGGGAGCAGATACGCAGTATTTT. This sequence encodes CARSLGGLAGADTQYF. The variable domain in full, completed from reference TRBV5-1 and TRBJ2-3, reads KAGVTQTPRYLIKTRGQQVTLSCSPISGHRSVSWYQQTPGQGLQFLFEYFSETQRNKGNFPGRFSGRQFSNSRSEMNVSTLELGDSALYLCARSLGGLAGADTQYFGPGTRLTVL.

The chain is built from TRBV5-1 and TRBJ2-3; 12 bases fit TRBD2. V was clipped by 4 bases and J by 4 bases; unmatched bases: 4. The germline CDR1 and CDR2 sequences are SGHRS and YFSETQ. The CDR3 sequence is 15 residues long. CDR3 residues: CASSPGLAGPDTQYF. The CDR3 DNA sequence: TGCGCCAGCAGCCCGGGACTAGCGGGCCCAGATACGCAGTATTTT.

This chain links TRBV5-8 with TRBJ2-2; 7 bases agree with TRBD1. CDR1 and CDR2 from the germline V gene are SGHTS and YDEGEE. CDR3 length equals 15 residues. Germline trimming cut 0 bases from V and 6 bases from J; bases unmatched to any gene: 5. The CDR3 region has the DNA TGTGCCAGCAGCTTGGTTCAGGGGGTACCCGGGGAGCTGTTTTTT. Translating gives CASSLVQGVPGELFF. Full variable domain (missing parts from reference TRBV5-8 and TRBJ2-2): EAGVTQSPTHLIKTRGQQATLRCSPISGHTSVYWYQQALGLGLQFLLWYDEGEERNRGNFPPRFSGRQFPNYSSELNVNALELEDSALYLCASSLVQGVPGELFFGEGSRLTVL.

This clonotype was counted at least ten times. The CDR3 DNA reads TGCAGTGCTATGGGGACCAAACAAGAGACCCAGTACTTC. Amino acids: CSAMGTKQETQYF. The chain recombines TRBV20-1 with TRBJ2-5; either TRBD1 or TRBD2 may supply D (5 bases each). This CDR3 is built from 13 residues. Germline CDR1 reads DFQATT; CDR2 reads SNEGSKA (reference sequence). The V end lost 4 bases, the J end lost 2 bases, and 11 bases lay between the germline ends.

The CDR3 coding sequence is TGCGCCAGCAGCTTGGGCCTAGCGGAGCACAATGAGCAGTTCTTC. Protein sequence: CASSLGLAEHNEQFF. This chain links TRBV5-1 with TRBJ2-1, with 7 bases lining up with TRBD2. Germline V gives CDR1 SGHRS, CDR2 YFSETQ. V lost 0 bases, J lost 5 bases, and 5 bases stayed unmatched. The CDR3 has 15 amino acids.

About this clonotype itself: The germline gene is not matched at one end of the junction; a read error may be the cause. This chain joins TRBV5-1 and TRBJ2-5; 7 nucleotides align to TRBD1. The CDR3 contains 14 residues. Germline loops: CDR1 SGHRS, CDR2 YFSETQ. This CDR3 is CASRLGTAQETQYF. DNA for the CDR3: TGCGCCAGCAGATTGGGGACAGCACAAGAGACCCAGTACTTC.

This clonotype was observed a few times. The chain employs TRBV24-1 and TRBJ1-1; D is possibly TRBD1 (5 bases). Trimming took 4 bases from V and 11 from J, leaving 13 bases between them. CDR1 and CDR2 (germline): KGHDR, SFDVKD. The CDR3 is made up of 12 amino acids. The CDR3 bases are TGTGCCACCAGTGACGGGGCCCGAGGGGCTTTCTTT. Translating it yields CATSDGARGAFF.

The gene calls are TRBV15 and TRBJ1-1, with TRBD1 as a possible D gene (6 bases). The ends were cut back, 4 bases at V and 0 bases at J, with 9 bases in the middle. CDR3 length: 14 residues. CDR1 and CDR2 from the germline V gene are LNHNV and YYDKDF (reference sequence). CDR3 region: CATSKDSMNTEAFF. CDR3 DNA: TGTGCCACCAGCAAGGACAGTATGAACACTGAAGCTTTCTTT.

This clonotype was detected a few times. The CDR3 coding sequence is TGTGCCAGCAGGACGTGGACAGGGATTAGTGAAAAACTGTTTTTT. Its translation is CASRTWTGISEKLFF. The chain carries TRBV2 and TRBJ1-4, with TRBD1 matching over 8 bases. The CDR3 loop spans 15 amino acids. V shed 6 bases, J shed 7 bases, and the junction held 10 bases outside the gene matches. Germline V lookup: CDR1 SNHLY, CDR2 FYNNEI.

This chain uses TRBV12-3 or TRBV12-4 with TRBJ2-1, with 8 bases matching TRBD2. The CDR3 covers 13 residues. J gave up 10 bases and V 6 bases, and 8 bases lay outside the gene matches. This CDR3 reads CASRPGLAAEQFF. Here the CDR3 DNA reads TGTGCCAGCAGACCCGGACTAGCCGCGGAGCAGTTCTTC.